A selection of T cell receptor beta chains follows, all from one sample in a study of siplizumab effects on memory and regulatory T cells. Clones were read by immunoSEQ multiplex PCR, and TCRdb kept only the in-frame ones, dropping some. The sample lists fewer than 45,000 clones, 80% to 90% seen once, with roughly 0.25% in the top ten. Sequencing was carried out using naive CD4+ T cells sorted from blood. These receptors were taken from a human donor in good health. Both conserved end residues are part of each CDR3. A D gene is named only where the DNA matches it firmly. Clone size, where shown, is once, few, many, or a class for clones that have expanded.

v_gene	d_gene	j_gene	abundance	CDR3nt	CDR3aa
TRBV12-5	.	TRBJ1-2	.	TGTGCTAGTGGTCTCCAGGGTAGTTGGGGCTACACCTTC	CASGLQGSWGYTF
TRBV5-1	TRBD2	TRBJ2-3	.	TGCGCCAGCACGGAACTAGCGGGAGGCACAGATACGCAGTATTTT	CASTELAGGTDTQYF
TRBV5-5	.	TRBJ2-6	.	TGTGCCAGCAGCTTGGACGGATCTGGGGCCAACGTCCTGACTTTC	CASSLDGSGANVLTF
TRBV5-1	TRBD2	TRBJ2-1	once	TGCGCCAGCAACAGGATCCCGGGACTAGCGGGAGGGCCGTCCTACAATGAGCAGTTCTTC	CASNRIPGLAGGPSYNEQFF
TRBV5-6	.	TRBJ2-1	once	TGTGCCAGCAGCTTGGAAAGGAATGAGCAGTTCTTC	CASSLERNEQFF
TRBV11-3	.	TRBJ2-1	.	TGTGCCAGCAGCCACAGCGCGAGCTCCTACAATGAGCAGTTCTTC	CASSHSASSYNEQFF
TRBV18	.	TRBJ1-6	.	TGTGCCAGCTCACCAATAGGGGAGGGGTCACCCCTCCACTTT	CASSPIGEGSPLHF
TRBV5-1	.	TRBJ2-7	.	TGCGCCAGCAGCTTGGCCTTTGCGGACACCTACGAGCAGTACTTC	CASSLAFADTYEQYF
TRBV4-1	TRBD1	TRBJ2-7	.	TGCGCCAGCAGCGACCCGGGACAGGGGAACTACGAGCAGTACTTC	CASSDPGQGNYEQYF
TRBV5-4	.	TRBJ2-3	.	TGTGCCAGCAGCTTGGACAGCACAGATACGCAGTATTTT	CASSLDSTDTQYF
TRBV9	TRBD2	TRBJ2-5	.	TGTGCCAGCAGCGTAGCTAGCGGGAGTGAGACCCAGTACTTC	CASSVASGSETQYF
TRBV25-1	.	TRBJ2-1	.	TGTGCCAGCAGTGAAGTATTAGGGTCCTACAATGAGCAGTTCTTC	CASSEVLGSYNEQFF
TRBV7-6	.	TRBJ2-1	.	TGTGCCAGCAGCTCTGCGACTAGGGCGAATGAGCAGTTCTTC	CASSSATRANEQFF
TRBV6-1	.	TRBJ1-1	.	TGTGCCAGCAGTGTAGGGTTGAACACTGAAGCTTTCTTT	CASSVGLNTEAFF
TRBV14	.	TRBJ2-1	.	TGTGCCAGCAGCCAAGTCACAGGCCGTGGGGAGCAGTTCTTC	CASSQVTGRGEQFF
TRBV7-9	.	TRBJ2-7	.	TGTGCCAGCAGCTTACAGGGGTCGAGTGAGCAGTACTTC	CASSLQGSSEQYF
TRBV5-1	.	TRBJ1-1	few	TGCGCCAGCAGCCCATTCAGGAACACTGAAGCTTTCTTT	CASSPFRNTEAFF
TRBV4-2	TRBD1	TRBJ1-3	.	TGTGCCAGCAGCCCCGCCGGGACAGGGGGATGGCGGGGAAACACCATATATTTT	CASSPAGTGGWRGNTIYF
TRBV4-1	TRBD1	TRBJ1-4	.	TGCGCCAGCAGCCCTGGACAGGGAGCTAATGAAAAACTGTTTTTT	CASSPGQGANEKLFF
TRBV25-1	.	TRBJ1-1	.	TGTGCCAGCAGTGAAGGGAGGGCCACTGAAGCTTTCTTT	CASSEGRATEAFF
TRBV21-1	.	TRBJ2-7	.	TGTGCCAGCAGCAAAGCGGTATGGTGGCCGACCGGCTACGAGCAGTACTTC	CASSKAVWWPTGYEQYF
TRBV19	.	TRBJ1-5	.	TGTGCCAGTAGTATGGTCGGCGGGAATCAGCCCCAGCATTTT	CASSMVGGNQPQHF
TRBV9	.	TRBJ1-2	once	TGTGCCAGCAGCGGCAGGGACGGCGCCTTCTATGGCTACACCTTC	CASSGRDGAFYGYTF
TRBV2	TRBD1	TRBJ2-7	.	TGTGCCAGCAGTGTGGGACAGGAGTTTAAACAGTACTTC	CASSVGQEFKQYF
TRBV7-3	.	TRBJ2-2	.	TGTGCCAGCAGCCCCTTTTGGAGTACGAACACCGGGGAGCTGTTTTTT	CASSPFWSTNTGELFF
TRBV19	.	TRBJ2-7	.	TGTGCCAGTAGTCGAAGTACGGCGGGAACGACCTACGAGCAGTACTTC	CASSRSTAGTTYEQYF
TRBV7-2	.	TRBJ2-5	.	TGTGCCAGCAGCTACGGACAGACACTTAACCAAGAGACCCAGTACTTC	CASSYGQTLNQETQYF